This is a list of T cell receptor beta chains from one sample in a study of blood T cells in healthy people across ages. TCRdb ran MiXCR on the 5' RACE reads and lists one entry per CDR3 protein. The sample lists around 870,000 distinct CDR3 sequences, under 30% seen once, with roughly 17% in the top ten. Sequencing used blood. The receptors derive from a woman older than 75 in good health. CDR3s include the opening cysteine and the closing phenylalanine or tryptophan. The D gene is left open where the match is weak. Expanded clones get a size class; other rows say once, few or many, or leave the size out.

cdr3_nt,cdr3_aa,d_call,v_call,j_call,clone_size
TGCGCCAGCAGCCAGGGACAGGCACGCACCGGGGAGCTGTTTTTT,CASSQGQARTGELFF,TRBD1,TRBV5-1,TRBJ2-2,few
TGCGCCAGCAGCCAAGATCGGAGCGGGGGACACAATGAGCAGTTCTTC,CASSQDRSGGHNEQFF,TRBD2,TRBV4-3,TRBJ2-1,many
TGTGCCAGCAGCGCGGCGAGGTTTACAGGGGCGCGAGGGGCCAACGTCCTGACTTTC,CASSAARFTGARGANVLTF,TRBD1,TRBV9,TRBJ2-6,many
TGTGCCAGCAGAGTTGACAGGTTATTGGAGACCCAGTACTTC,CASRVDRLLETQYF,-,TRBV6-1,TRBJ2-5,many
TGTGCCAGCAGGTCGACAGGCCCGAACAAAAGCTACACCTTC,CASRSTGPNKSYTF,-,TRBV28,TRBJ1-2,-
TGCAGTGCTCCATGGGGGAGAGATGGCTACACCTTC,CSAPWGRDGYTF,-,TRBV20-1,TRBJ1-2,-
TGCGCCAGCAGCCAAGATATGGATAGCTGGGTTAAGTATTTT,CASSQDMDSWVKYF,-,TRBV4-3,TRBJ2-3,many
TGTGCCAGAGCTGGTTGCGGTTATAGCAATCAGCCCCAGCATTTT,CARAGCGYSNQPQHF,-,TRBV19,TRBJ1-5,-
TGTGCCAGCAGTCCATACAGGGGAACCTACGAGCAGTACTTC,CASSPYRGTYEQYF,TRBD1,TRBV28,TRBJ2-7,many
TGTGCCAGCAGCCCGATGACAGGGAGCACTGAAGCTTTCTTT,CASSPMTGSTEAFF,TRBD1,TRBV9,TRBJ1-1,few
TGTGCCAGCAGGGACCCAGGGGGCAATGGCTACACCTTC,CASRDPGGNGYTF,TRBD1,TRBV6-2/TRBV6-3,TRBJ1-2,-
TGTGCCAGCAGCTTCCCAAGACTAGCGGGATCTTCTTCTGGGGCCAACGTCCTGACTTTC,CASSFPRLAGSSSGANVLTF,TRBD2,TRBV7-2,TRBJ2-6,-
TGTGCCAGCAGCGTCAGACAGGGGGATTCACCCCTCCACTTT,CASSVRQGDSPLHF,TRBD1,TRBV9,TRBJ1-6,-
TGTGCCAGCAGTGTGCGACCAGGATCGAACACCGGGGAGCTGTTTTTT,CASSVRPGSNTGELFF,-,TRBV6-1,TRBJ2-2,-
TGTGCCAGCAGCCGGGACAGGGCCTATAGCAATCAGCCCCAGCATTTT,CASSRDRAYSNQPQHF,TRBD1,TRBV12-3/TRBV12-4,TRBJ1-5,-
TGTGCCAGCAATCGCGCGGGGGGATTGGGAGATACGCAGTATTTT,CASNRAGGLGDTQYF,TRBD2,TRBV5-5,TRBJ2-3,many
TGCGCCAGCAGTCCGACGGGGGGAAAGGACTATGGCTACACCTTC,CASSPTGGKDYGYTF,-,TRBV5-1,TRBJ1-2,many
TGTGCCAGCGGCCTCGGAAGGCAGGGGGTTGGTGGCTACACCTTC,CASGLGRQGVGGYTF,TRBD1,TRBV7-2,TRBJ1-2,-
TGTGCCAGCAGCTTAGCGAGTTCAGGGACAAGAAAGAGGGAAGCTTTCTTT,CASSLASSGTRKREAFF,-,TRBV7-2,TRBJ1-1,-
TGCGCCAGCAGCTTGGCCACCGAGCAGTACTTC,CASSLATEQYF,-,TRBV5-1,TRBJ2-7,many
TGTGCCAGTAGTATTGTGGGACAGTACCTTCAGCCCCAGCATTTT,CASSIVGQYLQPQHF,TRBD1,TRBV19,TRBJ1-5,-
TGCGCCAGCAGCCAAGACAGCGGGAATTCACCCCTCCACTTT,CASSQDSGNSPLHF,-,TRBV4-3,TRBJ1-6,few
TGTGCCAGCAGCGGGGGAAGGGCTATGGATGAGCAGTTCTTC,CASSGGRAMDEQFF,-,TRBV7-6,TRBJ2-1,-
TGTGCCAGCGTACTTGGCAGGGCCTACGAGCAGTACTTC,CASVLGRAYEQYF,-,TRBV6-7,TRBJ2-7,-
TGTGCCAGCAGTTTCCACCAGCGGGCAGTGGACAATGAGCAGTTCTTC,CASSFHQRAVDNEQFF,-,TRBV28,TRBJ2-1,many
TGCAGTGCTAGAGAAAAGGGGGGAGGGACAGATACGCAGTATTTT,CSAREKGGGTDTQYF,-,TRBV20-1,TRBJ2-3,-